This TCR beta chain was identified in a study of shared clonotypes between healthy human individuals. Study-level background: Donors had three CD4 naive, three CD4 memory, two CD8 naive and one CD8 memory plate apiece. Study-level results: Researchers found naive subsets generally carried larger estimated richness than memory subsets. The sharing of 4% to 5.5% of naive CD4 clonotypes was seen across several donors.

Germline V gene sequence: CDR1 WNHNN, CDR2 SYGVQD (reference sequence). CDR3 length: 16 amino acids. The ends were cut back, 6 bases at V and 2 bases at J, with 20 bases in the middle. Partitioning of CD4+ cells yielded a CD45RA+ naive subset and a CD45RA-negative memory subset. The repertoire was sequenced with immunoSEQ multiplex PCR; TCRdb's copy has only in-frame clones and lacks some. In the table there are more than 850,000 clones, around three quarters of which are singletons. A remark on this clone: Antigen: not known.

What was sequenced was memory CD4+ T cells from PBMCs. Indicated subset: CD45RA-negative fraction. This sequence joins TRBV10-1 and TRBJ2-7; D gene ambiguous. The TCR comes from a man between 18 and 35 years old in good health. Some clones in this sample may be carry-over from other donors' samples. The CDR3 DNA follows: TGCGCCAGCAGACTGATAGTTAGGATTTGGGCCTACGAGCAGTACTTC. Amino acid sequence: CASRLIVRIWAYEQYF.